This entry features one T cell receptor (beta chain) sequence. This entry belongs to a study of cytomegalovirus exposure and HLA in healthy donors. Data came from immunoSEQ multiplex PCR; TCRdb stores just in-frame clones and leaves some out. The sample holds 98,000 or so clones; approximately 96% are singletons and the top ten take 0.65% to 0.7%. V lost 5 bases and J 1 base, leaving 9 bases between the germline ends. CDR3 length: 13 residues. Looked up from germline, CDR1 is SEHNR and CDR2 is FQNEAQ (reference sequence). The genes are TRBV7-9 and TRBJ2-7; the D gene is possibly TRBD2 (5 bases). Material for sequencing was PBMCs. The clonotype comes from a woman between 18 and 29 years old in good health and CMV-seronegative. CDR3 region: CASSPGGSYEQYF. CDR3 nucleotide sequence: TGTGCCAGCAGCCCGGGCGGGTCCTACGAGCAGTACTTC.